Shown below are 20 T cell receptor beta chains from a single sample sequenced in a study of beta chain features in type 1 diabetes. Study conclusions and caveats: TCRB CDR3 length was moderately but significantly reduced in all four CD4+ subsets of Type 1 diabetes patients.

No antigen is known for these receptors. The whole isolated RNA underwent reverse transcription, so sequencing captured expressed TCRB transcripts. Here immunoSEQ multiplex PCR was the method, and the copy in TCRdb shows in-frame clones only, minus some. The sample has about 240,000 clones, about 15% seen once. Sequencing was done on a sample of naive CD4+ T cells from blood. These receptors came from a man in his thirties or forties with type 1 diabetes.

The chain recombines TRBV18 with TRBJ2-7; D is possibly TRBD1 (5 bases). The germline gives CDR1 KGHSH, CDR2 LQKENI. The CDR3 sequence is 15 residues long. Trimming removed 0 bases at V and 2 bases at J, with 11 bases between. The CDR3 nucleotides read TGTGCCAGCTCACCACCAAACGGCAGGGCCTACGAGCAGTACTTC. The encoded protein is CASSPPNGRAYEQYF.

This clone came up a few times. The chain joins TRBV19 to TRBJ1-1, with unresolved D. The CDR3 is 15 residues long. The V and J ends lost 4 bases and 0 bases respectively, with 12 bases between them. Germline V gene lookup returns CDR1 LNHDA and CDR2 SQIVND (reference sequence). The chain's CDR3 is CASSTLESMNTEAFF. CDR3 nucleotide sequence: TGTGCCAGTAGTACTTTAGAGAGCATGAACACTGAAGCTTTCTTT.

V usage is TRBV7-9 and J usage is TRBJ2-5, with D possibly matching TRBD2 (5 bases). This CDR3 has 14 amino acids. Germline V gene sequence: CDR1 SEHNR, CDR2 FQNEAQ (reference sequence). Between the trimmed V and J ends, which lost 1 base and 3 bases, there was a span of 9 bases. For the CDR3, the DNA is TGTGCCAGCAGCTTAGTTGGTAGCGAAGAGACCCAGTACTTC. It is translated as CASSLVGSEETQYF.

J is TRBJ2-2 and V is TRBV7-9; no definite D call. Trimming pared 7 bases from V and 0 bases from J, leaving 12 bases between. This CDR3 is built from 15 residues. The germline V gene has CDR1 SEHNR and CDR2 FQNEAQ (reference sequence). The DNA for the CDR3 is TGTGCCAGCACCACTACAACTGCGAACACCGGGGAGCTGTTTTTT. This translates into CASTTTTANTGELFF.

The chain is built from TRBV5-4 and TRBJ1-2; tentatively, D is TRBD1 (6 bases). The V end was cut by 4 bases, the J end by 4 bases, with 11 bases between. The CDR3 has 13 residues. Germline CDR1 and CDR2: SGHNT and YYREEE (reference sequence). The CDR3 region is CASSERTVYGYTF. Written as DNA, the CDR3 is TGTGCCAGCAGCGAAAGGACAGTCTATGGCTACACCTTC.

This clone has only a few counts. The chain employs TRBV4-2 and TRBJ2-7; 9 bases match TRBD1. This CDR3 has 14 amino acids. V dropped 8 bases and J dropped 2; count of bases not matched to a gene: 7. The germline V gene has CDR1 LGHNA and CDR2 YNFKEQ. The CDR3 reads CASARGQGPYEQYF. The CDR3 nucleotides are TGTGCCAGCGCTAGAGGACAGGGGCCCTACGAGCAGTACTTC.

The V and J genes are TRBV5-1 and TRBJ1-2, with D perhaps matching TRBD1 (5 bases). The V and J ends lost 7 bases and 13 bases respectively, with 23 bases between them. This CDR3 is 13 amino acids long. CDR1 is SGHRS and CDR2 is YFSETQ in the germline V gene. The CDR3 DNA sequence: TGCGCCAGCCGCACCCTGACAGAAGATCTCTCCACCTTC. It codes for CASRTLTEDLSTF.

There are a few counts of this clone. The chain uses TRBV2 and TRBJ1-1; TRBD1 is a possible D gene (5 bases). Trimming pared 10 bases from V and 0 bases from J, leaving 15 bases between. This CDR3 has 14 amino acids. CDR1 is SNHLY, CDR2 FYNNEI, per germline. The CDR3 sequence: CATTSGSLNTEAFF. CDR3 in DNA: TGTGCCACAACTTCAGGGTCCCTGAACACTGAAGCTTTCTTT.

The genes are TRBV2 and TRBJ2-1; 11 nucleotides match TRBD2. CDR1 is SNHLY and CDR2 is FYNNEI in the germline V gene. V shed 9 bases, J shed 13 bases, and the junction held 14 bases outside the gene matches. CDR3 length equals 14 residues. CDR3: CASFPGLAVWGQFF. The CDR3, as DNA: TGTGCCAGTTTTCCGGGACTAGCGGTTTGGGGCCAGTTCTTC.

This clone was counted only a few times. The rearrangement uses TRBV12-5 and TRBJ2-1, with 7 bases lining up with TRBD1. The CDR3 spans 16 residues. V trimming: 3 bases; J trimming: 5 bases; junction bases outside the gene matches: 10. Germline CDR1 and CDR2: LGHNT and FRNRAP. The CDR3 spells CASGFWTGRTNNEQFF. Here the CDR3 DNA reads TGTGCTAGTGGTTTCTGGACAGGTCGGACCAACAATGAGCAGTTCTTC.

This rearrangement joins TRBV6-5 to TRBJ2-6, with 9 bases aligning to TRBD1. The V gene end was trimmed by 7 bases and the J gene end by 2 bases; junction bases not matched to a gene: 3. The CDR3 covers 15 residues. Germline values: CDR1 MNHEY, CDR2 SVGAGI. This CDR3 reads CASKNRGPGANVLTF. DNA for the CDR3: TGTGCCAGCAAAAACAGGGGGCCTGGGGCCAACGTCCTGACTTTC.

The J gene is TRBJ1-2, the V gene TRBV6-1; TRBD1 aligns across 7 bases. CDR3 length: 14 amino acids. Germline V lookup: CDR1 MNHNS, CDR2 SASEGT. The ends lost 3 bases at V and 4 bases at J; junction bases unmatched: 5. CDR3 DNA: TGTGCCAGCAGTGACACAGGGGAGGTCTATGGCTACACCTTC. Translated: CASSDTGEVYGYTF.

The rearrangement uses TRBV10-3 and TRBJ2-3; D is possibly TRBD1 (6 bases). This CDR3 has 14 amino acids. Between the trimmed V and J ends, which lost 3 bases and 0 bases, there was a span of 7 bases. Germline V CDR1 and CDR2: ENHRY, SYGVKD. In nucleotides, the CDR3 is TGTGCCATCAGTGACGGACAGAGCACAGATACGCAGTATTTT. It specifies CAISDGQSTDTQYF.

The chain recombines TRBV6-5 with TRBJ2-7; TRBD2 matches 9 bases. V lost 2 bases and J lost 7; bases outside the gene matches: 12. The CDR3 has 16 residues. Germline lookup yields CDR1 MNHEY and CDR2 SVGAGI. DNA of the CDR3: TGTGCCAGCAGTTACGAGGGGGGTAGCGGGAGTGAGGAGCAGTACTTC. This sequence encodes CASSYEGGSGSEEQYF.

This clone is a singleton in its sample. V is TRBV5-4 and J is TRBJ2-3; D remains unclear. Trimming took 0 bases from V and 0 from J, leaving 8 bases between them. From germline, CDR1 is SGHNT and CDR2 YYREEE (reference sequence). The CDR3 loop spans 15 amino acids. This CDR3 reads CASSLGRDSTDTQYF. The CDR3 DNA sequence: TGTGCCAGCAGCTTGGGTAGAGATAGCACAGATACGCAGTATTTT. Full variable domain (outside the CDR3, taken from reference TRBV5-4 and TRBJ2-3): ETGVTQSPTHLIKTRGQQVTLRCSSQSGHNTVSWYQQALGQGPQFIFQYYREEENGRGNFPPRFSGLQFPNYSSELNVNALELDDSALYLCASSLGRDSTDTQYFGPGTRLTVL.

The gene calls are TRBV6-4 and TRBJ2-3; 7 bases are a match to TRBD1. The J segment lost 6 bases and the V segment lost 3 bases, leaving 6 bases of the junction unmatched. Germline assignment: CDR1 MRHNA and CDR2 SNTAGT. This CDR3 is built from 14 residues. In DNA, the CDR3 is TGTGCCAGCAGTGAGAGGGGGCGAGGGGATACGCAGTATTTT. This gives the protein CASSERGRGDTQYF.

The chain couples TRBV23-1 to TRBJ2-1; 10 positions agree with TRBD2. TRBV23-1 counts as an open reading frame of uncertain function. The CDR3 has 16 amino acids. The V gene end was trimmed by 2 bases and the J gene end by 7 bases; junction bases not matched to a gene: 8. The CDR3 loop reads CASSQPAGGELNEQFF. DNA for the CDR3: TGCGCCAGCAGTCAACCAGCGGGGGGGGAGTTGAATGAGCAGTTCTTC.

CDR3 coding DNA: TGTGCCAGCAGTGTCGACATTAGCTCCTACGAGCAGTACTTC. Its translation is CASSVDISSYEQYF. The chain joins TRBV2 to TRBJ2-7; D remains ambiguous. Trimming removed 4 bases at V and 0 bases at J, with 10 bases between. The V gene's germline CDR1 is SNHLY and CDR2 FYNNEI. The CDR3 length is 14 residues. Drawing the rest from reference TRBV2 and TRBJ2-7, the complete variable domain is EPEVTQTPSHQVTQMGQEVILRCVPISNHLYFYWYRQILGQKVEFLVSFYNNEISEKSEIFDDQFSVERPDGSNFTLKIRSTKLEDSAMYFCASSVDISSYEQYFGPGTRLTVT.

The chain links TRBV25-1 to TRBJ1-1; 7 positions match TRBD1. The trim removed 1 base at V and 0 bases at J, leaving 2 bases unmatched. The CDR3 runs to 15 residues. CDR1 is MGHDK and CDR2 is SYGVNS in the germline V gene. The CDR3 is CASSEWGTVNTEAFF. For the CDR3, the DNA is TGTGCCAGCAGTGAATGGGGGACAGTGAACACTGAAGCTTTCTTT. The complete variable domain, with remaining parts taken from reference TRBV25-1 and TRBJ1-1, reads EADIYQTPRYLVIGTGKKITLECSQTMGHDKMYWYQQDPGMELHLIHYSYGVNSTEKGDLSSESTVSRIRTEHFPLTLESARPSHTSQYLCASSEWGTVNTEAFFGQGTRLTVV.

This clone occurred a few times. In DNA, the CDR3 is TGTGCCAGTAGTATAGACGCGATGAACACTGAAGCTTTCTTT. This translates into CASSIDAMNTEAFF. The rearrangement uses TRBV19 and TRBJ1-1; D uncertain. V lost 0 bases and J lost 0, with 5 bases in between. Germline V gives CDR1 LNHDA, CDR2 SQIVND (reference sequence). The CDR3 runs 14 residues.